A single sample gave rise to the 8 T cell receptor beta chains below, sequenced in a study of CD8+CD57+ T cells in acquired aplastic anemia (dated by TCRdb to 2016 to 2019). Data came from an Illumina HiSeq 2000. Genomic DNA was used as template for profiling of TCR beta VDJ combinations and CDR3 sequences. TCRdb took the public reads, trimmed them with fastp at Q25, ran MiXCR for clone calling and kept in-frame beta chains. Merged by CDR3 protein, the rows form single entries marked with the most common genes and DNA. For this sample there are 200,000 to 250,000 distinct CDR3 sequences; roughly 53% appear just once. About 20% of the sample rests with the top ten. Flow cytometry had shown CD8+CD57+ cell expansion in the patients selected for sequencing. The specimen was sorted CD4+, CD8+, or CD8+CD57+ T cells (not recorded which) from PBMCs. The receptor source for this set is a human donor with aplastic anemia.

Only one count was recorded for this clonotype. A read error is possible here, since a much larger clone lies one base away. The chain has TRBV6-1 and TRBJ2-7; D remains ambiguous. CDR3 length equals 13 residues. Germline V gene data show CDR1 as MNHNS and CDR2 as SASEGT. The V end lost 4 bases, the J end lost 6 bases, and 13 bases lay between the germline ends. As DNA, the CDR3 is TGTGCCAGCAGTGCCTCAGGAGCTCGCGAGCAGTACTTC. It encodes CASSASGAREQYF.

The chain has TRBV2 and TRBJ2-2; 8 bases map to TRBD1. V shed 5 bases, J shed 6 bases, and the junction held 8 bases outside the gene matches. Looked up from germline, CDR1 is SNHLY and CDR2 is FYNNEI. This CDR3 region has 15 residues. The CDR3 spells CASSSTSGGAGELFF. CDR3 sequence (DNA): TGTGCCAGCAGTTCTACGTCAGGGGGCGCCGGGGAGCTGTTTTTT.

This clonotype appeared many times. The chain uses TRBV6-4 and TRBJ1-6; D may be TRBD1 (5 bases). In germline, CDR1 is MRHNA, CDR2 SNTAGT. Trimming removed 3 bases from V and 5 bases from J, with 11 bases in between. This CDR3 region has 15 residues. The CDR3 spells CASSESREDNSPLHF. CDR3 bases: TGTGCCAGCAGTGAATCCAGGGAGGATAATTCACCCCTCCACTTT.

The V gene is TRBV30, the J gene TRBJ2-5; a weak D match, TRBD2 (5 bases). V was trimmed by 0 bases and J by 3 bases, leaving 17 bases between them. There are 16 residues in the CDR3. Germline V gene lookup returns CDR1 GTSNPN and CDR2 SVGIG (reference sequence). Written as DNA, the CDR3 is TGTGCCTGGAGTGTAACGGCAGCCGCGGGTAAAGAGACCCAGTACTTC. This encodes CAWSVTAAAGKETQYF.

The gene calls are TRBV3-1 and TRBJ2-7, with TRBD2 identical over 8 bases. Germline-derived CDR1 and CDR2 are LGHDT and YNNKEL (reference sequence). V lost 3 bases, J lost 2 bases, and 3 bases stayed unmatched. This CDR3 spans 14 amino acids. Here the CDR3 DNA reads TGTGCCAGCAGCCAGGGACTAGGGGCCTACGAGCAGTACTTC. Translation gives CASSQGLGAYEQYF.

The V call is TRBV19, the J call TRBJ2-7; 9 bases are shared with TRBD1. Unmatched junction bases numbered 6, after V lost 2 bases and J lost 4 bases. The CDR3 covers 15 residues. Germline CDR1 and CDR2: LNHDA and SQIVND (reference sequence). The DNA for the CDR3 is TGTGCCAGTAGTATACTCGGGACAGGGAAATACGAGCAGTACTTC. This gives the protein CASSILGTGKYEQYF. The full variable domain, completed using reference TRBV19 and TRBJ2-7, is DGGITQSPKYLFRKEGQNVTLSCEQNLNHDAMYWYRQDPGQGLRLIYYSQIVNDFQKGDIAEGYSVSREKKESFPLTVTSAQKNPTAFYLCASSILGTGKYEQYFGPGTRLTVT.

This clonotype turned up a few times. Written as DNA, the CDR3 is TGTGCCAGCAGCTTAGAGGGGGGGTCTGGCTACACCTTC. Translated: CASSLEGGSGYTF. This sequence joins TRBV7-6 and TRBJ1-2, with D maybe TRBD1 (6 bases). V was pared by 1 base and J by 7 bases, with 10 bases between. Per the germline V gene, CDR1 is SGHVS and CDR2 is FNYEAQ. This CDR3 spans 13 amino acids.

The rearrangement joins TRBV7-2 to TRBJ1-1; D unclear. CDR3 length equals 15 residues. Trimming removed 5 bases at V and 0 bases at J, with 13 bases between. Germline V gene lookup returns CDR1 SGHTA and CDR2 FQGNSA. In nucleotides, the CDR3 is TGTGCCAGCAGCGCTGGACGGTGGATGAACACTGAAGCTTTCTTT. Translated: CASSAGRWMNTEAFF.